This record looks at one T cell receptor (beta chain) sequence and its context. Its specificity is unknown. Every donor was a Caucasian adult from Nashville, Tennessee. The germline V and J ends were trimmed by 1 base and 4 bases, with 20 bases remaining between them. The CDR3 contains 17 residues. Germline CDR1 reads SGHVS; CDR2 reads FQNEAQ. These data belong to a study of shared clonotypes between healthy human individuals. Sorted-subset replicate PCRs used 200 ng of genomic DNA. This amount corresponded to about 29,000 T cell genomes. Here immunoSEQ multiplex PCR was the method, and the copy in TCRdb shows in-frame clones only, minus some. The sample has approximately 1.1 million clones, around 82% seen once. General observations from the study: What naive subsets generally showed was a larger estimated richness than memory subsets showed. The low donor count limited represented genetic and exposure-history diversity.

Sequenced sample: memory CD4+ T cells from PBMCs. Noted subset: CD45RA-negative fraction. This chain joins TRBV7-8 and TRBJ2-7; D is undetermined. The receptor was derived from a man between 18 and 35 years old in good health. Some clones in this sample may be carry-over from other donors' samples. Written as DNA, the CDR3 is TGTGCCAGCAGCTTAGGAGGATCGGTAGCAGCGTCTTACGAGCAGTACTTC. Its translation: CASSLGGSVAASYEQYF.